This T cell receptor beta chain was profiled in a study of shared clonotypes between healthy human individuals. Clones were sequenced by immunoSEQ multiplex PCR, and TCRdb holds only the in-frame ones, with some missing. The sample has 2 million to 2.5 million clones; around 95% are singletons. It was into CD45RA+ naive and CD45RA-negative memory subsets that the CD4+ cells were split. The CDR3 totals 15 residues. Germline CDR1 MNHEY, CDR2 SVGAGI. V gave up 6 bases and J gave up 4 bases; unmatched junction bases: 8. The chain uses TRBV6-5 and TRBJ2-7; 11 nucleotides match TRBD1. The sequence came from a man aged 18 to 29 in good health. The material sequenced was naive CD4+ T cells sorted from blood. Specified subset: CD45RA+ positively selected. CDR3 region: CASSEDRGPRYEQYF. The CDR3 DNA follows: TGTGCCAGCAGCGAGGACAGGGGGCCGCGGTACGAGCAGTACTTC.